The sequence of this T cell receptor (beta chain) was determined in a study of CD8+ T cells in alopecia areata. In its sample, this clone was seen a few times. Its target is unknown. Study observations and caveats: Elevated clonality characterized lesional scalp relative to normal scalp, particularly in alopecia totalis/universalis. Mice showed TCR sharing more clearly than patients did, possibly owing to HLA.

RNA extraction was followed by reverse transcription into cDNA, which acted as the sequencing template. The data were produced by immunoSEQ multiplex PCR, yet TCRdb's version contains in-frame clones alone and is incomplete. Of 90,000 to 130,000 clones listed, under 60% are singletons. The trim removed 8 bases at V and 6 bases at J, leaving 8 bases unmatched. From germline, CDR1 is SEHNR and CDR2 FQNEAQ (reference sequence). The CDR3 covers 14 residues. Specimens obtained from alopecia areata patients comprised lesional scalp punch biopsies and peripheral blood. Sorting of CD4+ and CD8+ T cells was performed on PBMCs.

The chain employs TRBV7-9 and TRBJ2-3, with 10 nucleotides matching TRBD2. This clonotype originated in a human donor with alopecia areata. Sequencing used NKG2D-low CD8+ T cells sorted from blood. The CDR3 loop reads CASGLSSGSDTQYF. CDR3 nucleotide sequence: TGTGCCAGCGGGTTGTCTAGCGGGAGTGATACGCAGTATTTT. Complete variable domain (other parts from reference TRBV7-9 and TRBJ2-3): DTGVSQNPRHKITKRGQNVTFRCDPISEHNRLYWYRQTLGQGPEFLTYFQNEAQLEKSRLLSDRFSAERPKGSFSTLEIQRTEQGDSAMYLCASGLSSGSDTQYFGPGTRLTVL.